Detailed here is one T cell receptor (beta chain). RNA transcripts yielded amplified TCR beta CDR3 regions. First-round RT-PCR employed HTBI primers, with a second-round multiplex PCR after it. Via MiXCR, TCRdb re-called the multiplex PCR reads, giving one row per CDR3 protein. Of 580,000 or so distinct CDR3 sequences in the sample, under 45% were seen once. These data are taken from a study of Graves' ophthalmopathy and Graves' hyperthyroidism. In germline, CDR1 is SQVTM, CDR2 ANQGSEA. V shed 4 bases and J shed 5 bases, with 14 bases lying between them. The CDR3 consists of 14 residues. Excluded were patients with other autoimmune diseases, uncontrolled infections, pregnancy or lactation. Clinical symptoms, serum thyroxine, TRAb, thyroid ultrasound and orbital computed tomography formed the basis of diagnosis.

The sequencing sample was made of peripheral blood or thyroid tissue (not recorded which). The clonotype was recovered from an adult man with Graves' hyperthyroidism. The gene calls are TRBV29-1 and TRBJ1-4; D is undetermined. The CDR3 DNA is TGCAGCGTTGTAAGAGGGAGAGGGAATGAAAAACTGTTTTTT. As protein: CSVVRGRGNEKLFF.